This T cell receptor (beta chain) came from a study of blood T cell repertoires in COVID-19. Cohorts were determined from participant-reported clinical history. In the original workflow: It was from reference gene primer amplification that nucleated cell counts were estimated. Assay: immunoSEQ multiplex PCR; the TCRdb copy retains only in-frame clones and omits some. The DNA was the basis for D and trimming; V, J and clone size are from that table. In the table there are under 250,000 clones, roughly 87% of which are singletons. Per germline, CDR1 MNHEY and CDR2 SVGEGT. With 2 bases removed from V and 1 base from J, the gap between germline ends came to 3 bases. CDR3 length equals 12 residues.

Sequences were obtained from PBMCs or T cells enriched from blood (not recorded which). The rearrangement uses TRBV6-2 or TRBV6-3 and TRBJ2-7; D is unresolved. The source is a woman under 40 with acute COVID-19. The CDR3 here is CASSYPSYEQYF. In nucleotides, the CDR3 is TGTGCCAGCAGTTACCCTTCCTACGAGCAGTACTTC.